This is a list of T cell receptor beta chains from one sample in a study of cytomegalovirus exposure and HLA in healthy donors. Assay: immunoSEQ multiplex PCR; the TCRdb copy retains only in-frame clones and omits some. Found here are some 47,000 clones; the top ten clones hold 2.1%. Material: PBMCs. These receptors were obtained from a woman in her thirties or forties in good health and CMV-seronegative. Each CDR3 is given with its conserved first and last residue. A D gene is named only where the DNA matches it firmly.

J gene,D gene,V gene,CDR3 DNA,CDR3 protein
TRBJ2-7,TRBD1,TRBV6-5,TGTGCCAGCAGTCTCGGGACAGGGGGTGCCTACGAGCAGTACTTC,CASSLGTGGAYEQYF
TRBJ2-3,TRBD2,TRBV5-1,TGCGCCAGCAGCGAGGGACTAGCTTCTAGCACAGATACGCAGTATTTT,CASSEGLASSTDTQYF
TRBJ2-5,TRBD1,TRBV5-1,TGCGCCAGCAGCTTGGCCGGGACAGGACCACAAGAGACCCAGTACTTC,CASSLAGTGPQETQYF
TRBJ1-1,TRBD1,TRBV5-1,TGCGCCAGCAGCCGGGACAGCCAGAACACTGAAGCTTTCTTT,CASSRDSQNTEAFF
TRBJ1-2,TRBD1,TRBV6-1,TGTGCCAGCAGTGTCTGGACAGGGCCAATGGGAGGCTACACCTTC,CASSVWTGPMGGYTF
TRBJ1-1,NA,TRBV19,TGTGCCAGTAGTATAGTGCGAGGCTCTACCATGAACACTGAAGCTTTCTTT,CASSIVRGSTMNTEAFF
TRBJ2-1,NA,TRBV10-3,TGTGCCATCAGTGAGAGAAGGGGGATCCACAATGAGCAGTTCTTC,CAISERRGIHNEQFF
TRBJ2-2,TRBD1,TRBV29-1,TGCAGCGTTCAGGACAGGGGCGGGGGGAACACCGGGGAGCTGTTTTTT,CSVQDRGGGNTGELFF
TRBJ2-7,TRBD1,TRBV9,TGTGCCAGCAGCGGGACAGGGGCCTACGAGCAGTACTTC,CASSGTGAYEQYF
TRBJ2-5,TRBD1,TRBV7-9,TGTGCCAGCAGCTCGGGACAGGGGATACAAGAGACCCAGTACTTC,CASSSGQGIQETQYF
TRBJ2-5,TRBD1,TRBV28,TGTGCCAGCAGTTCCCCGGGACAGGGTCAAGAGACCCAGTACTTC,CASSSPGQGQETQYF
TRBJ2-5,NA,TRBV30,TGTGCCTGGAGTCAGGGGACAACGGAGACCCAGTACTTC,CAWSQGTTETQYF
TRBJ2-7,TRBD1,TRBV18,TGTGCCAGCTCATCGGGACAGCTAACCGAGCAGTACTTC,CASSSGQLTEQYF